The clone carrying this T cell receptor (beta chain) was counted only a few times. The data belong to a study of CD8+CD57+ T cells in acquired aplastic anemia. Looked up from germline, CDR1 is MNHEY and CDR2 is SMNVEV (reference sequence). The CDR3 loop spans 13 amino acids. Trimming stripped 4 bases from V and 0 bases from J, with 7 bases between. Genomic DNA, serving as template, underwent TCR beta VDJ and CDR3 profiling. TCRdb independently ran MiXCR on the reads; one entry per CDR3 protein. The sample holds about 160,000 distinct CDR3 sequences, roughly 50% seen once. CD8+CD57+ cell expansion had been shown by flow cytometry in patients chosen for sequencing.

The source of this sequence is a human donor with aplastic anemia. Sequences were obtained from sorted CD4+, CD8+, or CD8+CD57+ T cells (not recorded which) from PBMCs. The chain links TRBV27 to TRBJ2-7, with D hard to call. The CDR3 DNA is TGTGCCAGCAGTTCCGGAAGCTCCTACGAGCAGTACTTC. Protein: CASSSGSSYEQYF.